A single sample gave rise to the 8 T cell receptor beta chains below, sequenced in a study of PD-1 blockade in mismatch repair-deficient tumors. No antigen has been identified for these receptors. Time point noted: approximately 10-day in vitro stimulation with candidate neoantigen peptide 5. This table comes from immunoSEQ multiplex PCR, and its TCRdb copy is limited to in-frame clones, with some not included. The repertoire holds approximately 15,000 clones, about 84% seen once, with approximately 10% in the top ten. Sequences were derived from cells cultured in vitro, sampled from a patient treated with pembrolizumab. The receptors stem from an adult with mismatch repair-deficient cancer.

This chain links TRBV27 with TRBJ1-1; 8 bases line up with TRBD1. The CDR3 runs to 16 residues. The V segment lost 5 bases and the J segment 0 bases; nucleotides outside the gene matches: 8. Germline-derived CDR1 and CDR2 are MNHEY and SMNVEV (reference sequence). As DNA, the CDR3 is TGTGCCAGCAGTCGAGGGACAGGCGTTATGAACACTGAAGCTTTCTTT. Encoded protein: CASSRGTGVMNTEAFF.

A word on this clone: The junction does not match germline at one end; this may be a read error. The CDR3 bases are TGTGCCAGCAGCTTTCAGGGCTACGAGCAGTACTTC. This gives the protein CASSFQGYEQYF. J is TRBJ2-7 and V is TRBV5-3; possibly TRBD1 for D (5 bases). TRBV5-3 is designated an ORF whose function remains uncertain. The CDR3 is made up of 12 amino acids.

A remark on this clone: A read error may account for a junction end that differs from germline. The chain combines TRBV5-1 with TRBJ1-1; 9 nucleotides line up with TRBD1. The CDR3 loop spans 12 amino acids. CDR1 is SGHRS and CDR2 is YFSETQ in the germline V gene. The CDR3 nucleotides read TGCGCCAGCAGCCAGGGGACAGGGTTACTTGTCTTT. Amino acids: CASSQGTGLLVF.

A single count supports this clone. V gene TRBV5-6 combines with J gene TRBJ1-2; no firm D call. V was pared by 4 bases and J by 4 bases, with 14 bases between. Germline V gene lookup returns CDR1 SGHDT and CDR2 YYEEEE. The CDR3 spans 14 residues. The CDR3 region has the DNA TGTGCCAGCAGCCGGTCCGGGCCCATCTATGGCTACACCTTC. Protein product: CASSRSGPIYGYTF.

This chain connects TRBV6-1 to TRBJ2-4; D uncertain. Per germline, CDR1 MNHNS and CDR2 SASEGT. Trimming left V 2 bases short and J 0 bases short, with 8 bases between. The CDR3 is 15 residues long. The CDR3 spells CASSEQALAKNIQYF. In DNA form, the CDR3 reads TGTGCCAGCAGTGAACAGGCTCTAGCCAAAAACATTCAGTACTTC.

The V call is TRBV28, the J call TRBJ1-1; D unclear. This CDR3 has 13 amino acids. CDR1 and CDR2 (germline): MDHEN, SYDVKM. V lost 7 bases to trimming and J lost 0 bases, with 9 bases between them. The CDR3 nucleotides are TGTGCCAGCAAGGAACAGCTGAACACTGAAGCTTTCTTT. Its protein product is CASKEQLNTEAFF.

The chain employs TRBV11-2 and TRBJ1-1; D unresolved. Per germline, CDR1 SGHAT and CDR2 FQNNGV. The V and J ends lost 5 bases and 4 bases respectively, with 17 bases between them. CDR3 size: 15 residues. CDR3 bases: TGTGCCAGCAGCCCCCTGGGAAGGATGAGCACTGAAGCTTTCTTT. It codes for CASSPLGRMSTEAFF.

The chain couples TRBV19 to TRBJ1-6; 8 bases align to TRBD1. With V trimmed by 1 base and J by 9 bases, 2 bases remained unmatched. This CDR3 comprises 14 residues. The V gene's germline CDR1 is LNHDA and CDR2 SQIVND (reference sequence). For the CDR3, the DNA is TGTGCCAGTAGTATAGGACAGGGGAGTTCACCCCTCCACTTT. It codes for CASSIGQGSSPLHF. Filled out from reference TRBV19 and TRBJ1-6, the complete variable domain reads DGGITQSPKYLFRKEGQNVTLSCEQNLNHDAMYWYRQDPGQGLRLIYYSQIVNDFQKGDIAEGYSVSREKKESFPLTVTSAQKNPTAFYLCASSIGQGSSPLHFGNGTRLTVT.